This T cell receptor beta chain was captured in a study of patients and donors after allogeneic stem cell transplantation. Each CDR3 protein is one row after TCRdb ran MiXCR on the RT-PCR reads. The table shows approximately 200,000 distinct CDR3 sequences, with 38% occurring only once. This clonotype was found a few times. Trimming took 3 bases from V and 10 from J, leaving 16 bases between them. This CDR3 is built from 13 residues. The V gene's germline CDR1 is SGDLS and CDR2 YYNGEE. Sequencing used blood, either unsorted or a sorted T cell fraction (not recorded which). The rearrangement uses TRBV9 and TRBJ1-2; D possibly corresponds to TRBD1 (6 bases). The receptor was derived from a human donor who was either an allogeneic HSCT recipient or a stem cell or donor lymphocyte infusion donor (not recorded which). It is not recorded whose cells these are; they may come from a transplant donor. The CDR3 nucleotides are TGTGCCAGCAGCGGACAGGCCACCAGGGACTACACCTTC. As protein: CASSGQATRDYTF.